This entry lists 11 T cell receptor beta chains sequenced from one sample in a study of blood T cell repertoires in COVID-19 (dated by TCRdb to the early 2020s). Library prep was done by the immunoSEQ multiplex PCR assay. This is the immuneACCESS table as TCRdb keeps it, with only in-frame sequences that have V and J called. A part of the clones is gone; compared with another copy, unresolved V genes explain less than half, and the rest is unexplained. This sample is represented by 200,000 to 250,000 clones; approximately 86% of them were singletons. Around 3.3% of the sample lies in the top ten. Material for sequencing was peripheral blood. All receptors derive from a woman older than 75 with acute or convalescent COVID-19.

V is TRBV9 and J is TRBJ2-3; TRBD2 might be the D (6 bases). Germline CDR1 reads SGDLS; CDR2 reads YYNGEE. Trimming removed 0 bases from V and 4 bases from J, with 21 bases in between. CDR3 length equals 18 residues. The CDR3 nucleotides are TGTGCCAGCAGCGTAGGGTTAGCGGTCCAAGTTGGGGCAGATACGCAGTATTTT. It yields the protein CASSVGLAVQVGADTQYF.

This chain links TRBV6-6 with TRBJ2-3; perhaps TRBD2 as D (6 bases). CDR1 MNHNY and CDR2 SVGAGI come from the germline V gene (reference sequence). The CDR3 length is 16 residues. Trimming removed 2 bases from V and 5 bases from J, with 17 bases in between. CDR3 sequence reads: CASSYPSGDGGDTQYF. As DNA, the CDR3 is TGTGCCAGCAGTTACCCCTCGGGGGATGGTGGAGATACGCAGTATTTT.

This chain joins TRBV19 and TRBJ1-5; weak D call: TRBD1 (6 bases). The CDR3 runs to 16 residues. In germline, CDR1 is LNHDA, CDR2 SQIVND (reference sequence). Deletions cut 3 bases from V and 5 bases from J, with 17 bases between. The CDR3 DNA is TGTGCCAGTAGTATCTCCGGGACAAGAAACCATCAGCCCCAGCATTTT. This codes for CASSISGTRNHQPQHF.

This clone showed up just once. CDR3 sequence (DNA): TGTGCCAGTAGTATGTCCGGGGGCTCTGGAAACACCATATATTTT. Encoded protein: CASSMSGGSGNTIYF. The chain recombines TRBV19 with TRBJ1-3; perhaps TRBD1 as D (5 bases). Deletions cut 3 bases from V and 0 bases from J, with 9 bases between. CDR1 and CDR2 from the germline V gene are LNHDA and SQIVND (reference sequence). The CDR3 has 15 residues.

This clone was counted ten times or more. The chain joins TRBV5-8 to TRBJ1-6; D is undetermined. The CDR3 sequence is 16 residues long. The germline gives CDR1 SGHTS, CDR2 YDEGEE. V was pared by 0 bases and J by 4 bases, with 11 bases between. The CDR3 loop reads CASSLAGNSYNSPLHF. CDR3 coding DNA: TGTGCCAGCAGCTTGGCGGGGAACTCTTATAATTCACCCCTCCACTTT.

The gene calls are TRBV5-4 and TRBJ1-4; TRBD1 might be the D (6 bases). V gave up 4 bases and J gave up 5 bases, with 15 bases separating them. This CDR3 contains 15 residues. Germline CDR1 SGHNT, CDR2 YYREEE (reference sequence). CDR3 residues: CASSLTGNQNEKLFF. The CDR3 DNA reads as TGTGCCAGCAGCCTAACAGGGAACCAGAATGAAAAACTGTTTTTT.

The chain is built from TRBV5-8 and TRBJ1-6; D is possibly TRBD1 (6 bases). The V end lost 0 bases, the J end lost 8 bases, and 18 bases lay between the germline ends. The length of the CDR3 is 17 residues. The germline V gene has CDR1 SGHTS and CDR2 YDEGEE. The CDR3 DNA sequence: TGTGCCAGCAGCTTGGTTTATGGACAGCCTATAGATTCACCCCTCCACTTT. Translating it yields CASSLVYGQPIDSPLHF. Using reference TRBV5-8 and TRBJ1-6 for the parts outside the CDR3, the full variable domain is EAGVTQSPTHLIKTRGQQATLRCSPISGHTSVYWYQQALGLGLQFLLWYDEGEERNRGNFPPRFSGRQFPNYSSELNVNALELEDSALYLCASSLVYGQPIDSPLHFGNGTRLTVT.

The V and J genes are TRBV19 and TRBJ2-7; a possible D gene is TRBD1 (6 bases). Germline CDR1 is LNHDA and CDR2 is SQIVND (reference sequence). This CDR3 contains 13 residues. Between the trimmed V and J ends, which lost 3 bases and 2 bases, there was a span of 8 bases. The CDR3 loop reads CASSMQGTYEQYF. In DNA form, the CDR3 reads TGTGCCAGTAGTATGCAGGGGACCTACGAGCAGTACTTC.

The rearrangement links TRBV6-6 to TRBJ2-3; TRBD1 is a possible D gene (6 bases). Per the germline V gene, CDR1 is MNHNY and CDR2 is SVGAGI (reference sequence). The CDR3 runs 14 residues. Trimming stripped 0 bases from V and 7 bases from J, with 11 bases between. In nucleotides, the CDR3 is TGTGCCAGCAGTTACTCGAAACAGGGCAATACGCAGTATTTT. The encoded protein is CASSYSKQGNTQYF.

The chain has TRBV5-1 and TRBJ2-1; TRBD1 matches 8 bases. After removal of 1 base from V and 4 bases from J, the junction contained 4 bases not matched to a gene. This CDR3 contains 15 residues. Germline V gene lookup returns CDR1 SGHRS and CDR2 YFSETQ. As DNA, the CDR3 is TGCGCCAGCAGCTTGCAGGGGGCAGGATACAATGAGCAGTTCTTC. Translating gives CASSLQGAGYNEQFF.

V and J are TRBV2 and TRBJ1-3, with D perhaps matching TRBD1 (6 bases). Germline V gives CDR1 SNHLY, CDR2 FYNNEI. This CDR3 spans 13 amino acids. V was clipped by 9 bases and J by 2 bases, with 11 bases between them. In nucleotides, the CDR3 is TGTGCCAGGACGGGGGGGCCTGGAAACACCATATATTTT. As protein: CARTGGPGNTIYF.